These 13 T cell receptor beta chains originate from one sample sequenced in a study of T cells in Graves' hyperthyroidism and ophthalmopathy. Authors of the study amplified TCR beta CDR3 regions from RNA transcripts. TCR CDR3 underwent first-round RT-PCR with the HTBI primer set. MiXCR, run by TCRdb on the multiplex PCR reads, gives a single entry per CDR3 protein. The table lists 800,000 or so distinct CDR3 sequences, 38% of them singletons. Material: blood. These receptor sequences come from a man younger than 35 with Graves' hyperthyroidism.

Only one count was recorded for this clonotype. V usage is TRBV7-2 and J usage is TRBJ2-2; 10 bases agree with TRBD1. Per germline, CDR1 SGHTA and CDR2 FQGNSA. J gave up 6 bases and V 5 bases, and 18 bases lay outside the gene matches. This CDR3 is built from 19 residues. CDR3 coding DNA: TGTGCCAGCAGCCTTACAGGGAGGGGGACAGGGGTTTTCGCCGGGGAGCTGTTTTTT. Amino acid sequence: CASSLTGRGTGVFAGELFF.

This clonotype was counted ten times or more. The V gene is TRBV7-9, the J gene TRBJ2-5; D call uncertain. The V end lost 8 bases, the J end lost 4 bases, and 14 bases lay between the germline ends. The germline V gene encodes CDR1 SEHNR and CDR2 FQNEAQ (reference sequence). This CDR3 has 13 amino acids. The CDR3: CASQQASRETQYF. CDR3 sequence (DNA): TGTGCCAGCCAGCAGGCCTCAAGAGAGACCCAGTACTTC.

For the CDR3, the DNA is TGTGCCAGCGTGCGGGGGGTGGATGGCTACACCTTC. This translates into CASVRGVDGYTF. This chain connects TRBV11-1 to TRBJ1-2; D perhaps matches TRBD1 (5 bases). Deletions cut 8 bases from V and 6 bases from J, with 13 bases between. The CDR3 has 12 residues. Germline V CDR1 and CDR2: SGHAT, FQDESV (reference sequence).

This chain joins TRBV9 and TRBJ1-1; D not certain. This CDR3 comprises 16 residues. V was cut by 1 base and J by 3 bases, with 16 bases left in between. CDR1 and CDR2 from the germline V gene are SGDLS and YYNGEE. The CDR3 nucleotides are TGTGCCAGCAGCGTATCTCCCAAGATGAGGGACACTGAAGCTTTCTTT. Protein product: CASSVSPKMRDTEAFF.

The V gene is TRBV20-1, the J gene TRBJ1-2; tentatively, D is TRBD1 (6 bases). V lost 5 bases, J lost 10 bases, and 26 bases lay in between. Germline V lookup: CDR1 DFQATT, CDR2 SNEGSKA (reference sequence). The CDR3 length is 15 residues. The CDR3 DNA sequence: TGCAGTGCTCAGGAGGGAGCCGGGGGCGGGTTTGTCTACACCTTC. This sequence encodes CSAQEGAGGGFVYTF.

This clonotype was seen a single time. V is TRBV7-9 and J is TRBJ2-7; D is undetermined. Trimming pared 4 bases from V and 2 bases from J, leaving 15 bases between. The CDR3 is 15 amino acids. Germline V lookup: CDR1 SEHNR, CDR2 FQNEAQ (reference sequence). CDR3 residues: CASSYGATPTYEQYF. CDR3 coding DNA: TGTGCCAGCAGCTATGGAGCCACCCCCACCTACGAGCAGTACTTC.

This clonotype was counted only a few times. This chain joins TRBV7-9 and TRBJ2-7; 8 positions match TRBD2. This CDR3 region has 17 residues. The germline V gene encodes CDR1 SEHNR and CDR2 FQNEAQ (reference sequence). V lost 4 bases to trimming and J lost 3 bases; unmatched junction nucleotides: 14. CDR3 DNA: TGTGCCAGCAGCTCAACAGATCCGGGACTAGGAGTCTACGAGCAGTACTTC. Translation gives CASSSTDPGLGVYEQYF.

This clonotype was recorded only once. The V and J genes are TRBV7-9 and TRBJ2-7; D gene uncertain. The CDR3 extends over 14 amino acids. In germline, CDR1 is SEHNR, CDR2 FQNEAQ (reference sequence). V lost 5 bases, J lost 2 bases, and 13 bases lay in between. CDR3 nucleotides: TGTGCCAGCAGCGATGGGAATTTTCCCTACGAGCAGTACTTC. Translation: CASSDGNFPYEQYF. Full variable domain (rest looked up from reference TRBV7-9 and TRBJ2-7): DTGVSQNPRHKITKRGQNVTFRCDPISEHNRLYWYRQTLGQGPEFLTYFQNEAQLEKSRLLSDRFSAERPKGSFSTLEIQRTEQGDSAMYLCASSDGNFPYEQYFGPGTRLTVT.

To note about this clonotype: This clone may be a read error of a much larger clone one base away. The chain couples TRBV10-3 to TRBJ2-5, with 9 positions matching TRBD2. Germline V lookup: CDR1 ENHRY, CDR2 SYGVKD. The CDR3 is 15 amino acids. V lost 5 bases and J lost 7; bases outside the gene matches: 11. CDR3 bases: TGTGCCATCAGTCGTCCCGCGGGGGGGCGGAGGACCCAGTACTTC. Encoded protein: CAISRPAGGRRTQYF.

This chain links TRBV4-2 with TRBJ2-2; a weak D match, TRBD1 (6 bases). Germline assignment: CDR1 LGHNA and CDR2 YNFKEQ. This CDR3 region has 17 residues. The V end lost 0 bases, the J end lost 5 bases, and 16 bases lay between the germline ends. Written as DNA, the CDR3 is TGTGCCAGCAGCCAAGAGCGGGTTAGGCAGGGGACCGGGGAGCTGTTTTTT. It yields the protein CASSQERVRQGTGELFF.

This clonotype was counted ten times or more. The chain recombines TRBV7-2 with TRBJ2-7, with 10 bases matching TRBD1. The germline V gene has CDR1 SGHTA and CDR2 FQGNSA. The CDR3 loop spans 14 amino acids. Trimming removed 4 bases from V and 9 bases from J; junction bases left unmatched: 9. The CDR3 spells CASSSPGTGEGQYF. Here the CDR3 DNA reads TGTGCCAGCAGCTCACCCGGGACAGGGGAAGGGCAGTACTTC.

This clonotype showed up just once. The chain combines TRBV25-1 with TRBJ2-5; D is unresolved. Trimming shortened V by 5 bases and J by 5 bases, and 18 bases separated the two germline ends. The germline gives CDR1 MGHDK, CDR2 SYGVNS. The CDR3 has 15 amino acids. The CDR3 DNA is TGTGCCAGCAGTTTATTGGGGTACGGTTCTGAGACCCAGTACTTC. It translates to CASSLLGYGSETQYF.

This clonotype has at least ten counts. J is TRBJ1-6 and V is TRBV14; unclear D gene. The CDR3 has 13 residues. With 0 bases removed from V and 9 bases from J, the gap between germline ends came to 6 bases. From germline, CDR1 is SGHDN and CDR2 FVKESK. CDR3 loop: CASSQDLGSPLHF. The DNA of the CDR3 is TGTGCCAGCAGCCAAGATCTCGGTTCACCCCTCCACTTT.